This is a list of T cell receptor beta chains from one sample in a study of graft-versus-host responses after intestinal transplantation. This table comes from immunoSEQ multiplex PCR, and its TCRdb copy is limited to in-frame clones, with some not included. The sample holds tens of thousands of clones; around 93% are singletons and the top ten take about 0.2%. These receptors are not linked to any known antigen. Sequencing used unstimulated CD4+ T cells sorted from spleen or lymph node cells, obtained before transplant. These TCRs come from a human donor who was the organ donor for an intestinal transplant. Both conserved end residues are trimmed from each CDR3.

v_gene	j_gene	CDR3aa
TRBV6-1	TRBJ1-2	ASSPGQGAQGYT
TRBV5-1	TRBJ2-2	ASSLVAGDTGELF
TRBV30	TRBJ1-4	AWSYSRQPATNEKLF
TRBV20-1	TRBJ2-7	SAIEDREQY
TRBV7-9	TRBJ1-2	ASRREQSNYGYT
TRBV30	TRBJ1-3	AWAGRGFGSGNTIY
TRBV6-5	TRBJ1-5	ASSGEKGQPQH
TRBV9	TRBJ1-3	ASTQQGSGNTIY
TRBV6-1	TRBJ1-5	ASRDMDQPQH
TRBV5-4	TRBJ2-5	ASTITGVETQY
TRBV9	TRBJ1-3	ASSAMDRGDGTIY
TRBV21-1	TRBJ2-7	ASSKADDGGGSYEQY
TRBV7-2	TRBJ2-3	ASSFGGRGGLGMY
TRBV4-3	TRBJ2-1	ASSRGLAVDNEQF
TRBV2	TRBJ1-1	ASSSDRVDTEAF
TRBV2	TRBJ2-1	ASTGTSGDTYYNEQF
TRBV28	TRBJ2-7	ASSSGTETYEQY
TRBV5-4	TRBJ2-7	ASSSRQGDYEQY
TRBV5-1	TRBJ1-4	ASSSGQGRTNEKLF
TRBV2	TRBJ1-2	ASSEQQVGGYT
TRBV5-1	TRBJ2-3	ASSFLASGGGTQY
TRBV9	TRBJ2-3	ASSVAMGDTQY
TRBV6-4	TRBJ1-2	ASSVYPGANYGYT
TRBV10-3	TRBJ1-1	AISVHNLNTEAF
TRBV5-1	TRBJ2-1	ASSLASDNEQF
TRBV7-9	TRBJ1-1	ASSLERLEAF
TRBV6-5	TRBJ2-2	ASTTSVNTGELF
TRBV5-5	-	ASSLALTPTYEQY